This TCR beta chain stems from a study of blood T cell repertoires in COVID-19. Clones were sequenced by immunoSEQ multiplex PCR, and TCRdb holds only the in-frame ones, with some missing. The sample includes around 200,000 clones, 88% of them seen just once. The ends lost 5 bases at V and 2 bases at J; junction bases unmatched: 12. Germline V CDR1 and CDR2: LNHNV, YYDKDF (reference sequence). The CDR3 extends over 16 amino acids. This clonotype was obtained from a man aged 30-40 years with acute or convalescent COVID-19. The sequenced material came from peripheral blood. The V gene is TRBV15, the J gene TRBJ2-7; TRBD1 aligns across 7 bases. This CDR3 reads CATSRPPGTVTYEQYF. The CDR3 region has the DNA TGTGCCACCAGCCGACCCCCCGGGACAGTTACCTACGAGCAGTACTTC.